This entry is about one TCR beta chain. Its specificity is unknown. Donors, healthy HIV-negative adults, lacked recent acute infections or vaccinations. This specimen belongs to a study of shared clonotypes between healthy human individuals. CDR1 is SQVTM, CDR2 ANQGSEA, per germline. Trimming pared 2 bases from V and 7 bases from J, leaving 12 bases between. This CDR3 has 13 amino acids. Study-wide findings and caveats: Sequencing depth was expected to affect clonotype sharing among donors.

Measured with immunoSEQ multiplex PCR; TCRdb has only the in-frame clones, and not every one. Of a few million clones listed, about 92% are singletons. The gene calls are TRBV29-1 and TRBJ2-1; a possible D gene is TRBD2 (6 bases). Sequenced material: naive CD4+ T cells from PBMCs. Subset indicated: CD45RA+ positively selected. The clonotype comes from a man aged 18 to 30 in good health. Some clones in this sample may be carry-over from other donors' samples. This CDR3 is CSVERPGVNEQFF. DNA of the CDR3: TGCAGCGTTGAACGACCGGGAGTGAATGAGCAGTTCTTC.